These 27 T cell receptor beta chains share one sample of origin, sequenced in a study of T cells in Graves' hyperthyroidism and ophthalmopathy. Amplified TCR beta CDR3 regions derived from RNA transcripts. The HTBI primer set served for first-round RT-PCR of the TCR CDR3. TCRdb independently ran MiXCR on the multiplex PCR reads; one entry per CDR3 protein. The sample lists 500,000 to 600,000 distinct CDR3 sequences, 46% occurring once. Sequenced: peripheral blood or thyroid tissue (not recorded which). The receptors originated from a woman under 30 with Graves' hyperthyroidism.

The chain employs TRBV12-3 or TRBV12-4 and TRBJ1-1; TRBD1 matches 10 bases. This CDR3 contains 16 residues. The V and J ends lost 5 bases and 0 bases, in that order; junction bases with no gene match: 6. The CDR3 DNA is TGTGCCAGCAGTAGGACAGGGGGGTTCATGAACACTGAAGCTTTCTTT. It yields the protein CASSRTGGFMNTEAFF.

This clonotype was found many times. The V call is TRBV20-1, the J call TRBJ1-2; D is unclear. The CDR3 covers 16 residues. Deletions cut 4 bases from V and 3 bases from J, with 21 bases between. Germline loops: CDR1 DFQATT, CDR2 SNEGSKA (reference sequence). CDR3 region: CSATLGRAPGHYGYTF. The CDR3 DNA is TGCAGTGCTACCTTAGGGAGGGCGCCTGGCCACTATGGCTACACCTTC.

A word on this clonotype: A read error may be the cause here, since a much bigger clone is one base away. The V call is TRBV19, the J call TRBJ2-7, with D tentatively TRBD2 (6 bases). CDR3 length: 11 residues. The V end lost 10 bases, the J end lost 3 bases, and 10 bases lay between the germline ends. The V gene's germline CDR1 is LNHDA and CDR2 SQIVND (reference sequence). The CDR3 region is CATGTGYEQYF. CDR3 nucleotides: TGTGCCACCGGGACTGGCTACGAGCAGTACTTC.

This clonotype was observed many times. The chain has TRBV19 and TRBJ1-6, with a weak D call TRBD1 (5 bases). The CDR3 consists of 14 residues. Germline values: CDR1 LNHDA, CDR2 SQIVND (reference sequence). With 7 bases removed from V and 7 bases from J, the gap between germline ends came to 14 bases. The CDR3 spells CASTRDWVNSPLHF. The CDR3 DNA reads TGTGCCAGTACCAGGGACTGGGTGAATTCACCCCTCCACTTT.

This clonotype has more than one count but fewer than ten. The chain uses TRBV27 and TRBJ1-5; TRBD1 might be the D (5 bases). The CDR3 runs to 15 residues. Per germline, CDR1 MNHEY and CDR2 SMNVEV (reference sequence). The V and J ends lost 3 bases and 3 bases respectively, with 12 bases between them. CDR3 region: CASSLAGGPNQPQHF. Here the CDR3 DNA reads TGTGCCAGCAGTTTGGCCGGGGGACCCAATCAGCCCCAGCATTTT.

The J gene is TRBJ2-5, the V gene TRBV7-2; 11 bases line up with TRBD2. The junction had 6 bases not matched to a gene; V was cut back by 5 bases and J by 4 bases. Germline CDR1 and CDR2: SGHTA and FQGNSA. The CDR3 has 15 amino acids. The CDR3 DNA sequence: TGTGCCAGCAGCCTTAGCGGGAGGGCACGAGAGACCCAGTACTTC. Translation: CASSLSGRARETQYF.

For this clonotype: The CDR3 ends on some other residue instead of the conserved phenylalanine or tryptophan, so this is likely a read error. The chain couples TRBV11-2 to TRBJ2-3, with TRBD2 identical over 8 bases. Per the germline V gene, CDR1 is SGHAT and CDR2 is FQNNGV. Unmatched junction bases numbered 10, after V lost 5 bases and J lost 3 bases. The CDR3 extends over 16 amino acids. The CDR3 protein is CASSIIAGPGTDTQYV. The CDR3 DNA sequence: TGTGCCAGCAGCATCATAGCGGGGCCGGGGACAGATACGCAGTATGTT.

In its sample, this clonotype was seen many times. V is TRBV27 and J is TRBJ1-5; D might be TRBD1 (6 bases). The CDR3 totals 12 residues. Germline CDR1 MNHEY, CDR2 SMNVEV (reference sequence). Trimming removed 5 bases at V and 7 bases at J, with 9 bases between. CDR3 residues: CASSTGLQPQHF. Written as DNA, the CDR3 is TGTGCCAGCAGTACAGGGCTGCAGCCCCAGCATTTT.

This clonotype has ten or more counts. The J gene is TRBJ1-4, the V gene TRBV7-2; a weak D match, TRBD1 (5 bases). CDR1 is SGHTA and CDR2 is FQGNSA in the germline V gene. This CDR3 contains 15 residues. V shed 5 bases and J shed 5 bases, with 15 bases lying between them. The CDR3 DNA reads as TGTGCCAGCAGCCCCCTCGGGGCAGCGAATGAAAAACTGTTTTTT. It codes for CASSPLGAANEKLFF.

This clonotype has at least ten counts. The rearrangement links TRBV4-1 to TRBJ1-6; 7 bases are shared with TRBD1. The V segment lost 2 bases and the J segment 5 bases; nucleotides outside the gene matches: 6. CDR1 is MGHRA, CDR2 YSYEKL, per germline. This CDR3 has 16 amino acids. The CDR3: CASSQLAGTDNSPLHF. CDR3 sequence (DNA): TGCGCCAGCAGCCAACTTGCCGGGACAGATAATTCACCCCTCCACTTT.

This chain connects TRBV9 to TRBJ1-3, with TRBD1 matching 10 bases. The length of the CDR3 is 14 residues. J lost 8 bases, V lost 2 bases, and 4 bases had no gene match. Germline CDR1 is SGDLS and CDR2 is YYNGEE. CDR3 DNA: TGTGCCAGCAGCGTTGGACAGGGGGGCGACACCATATATTTT. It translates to CASSVGQGGDTIYF.

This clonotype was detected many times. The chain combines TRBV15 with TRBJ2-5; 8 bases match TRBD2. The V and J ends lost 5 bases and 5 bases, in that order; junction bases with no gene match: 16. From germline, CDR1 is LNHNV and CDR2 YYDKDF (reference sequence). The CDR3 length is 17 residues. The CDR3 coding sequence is TGTGCCACCAGCTCCCGGGAGGGTTCAGGGTTGTGGGAGACCCAGTACTTC. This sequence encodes CATSSREGSGLWETQYF.

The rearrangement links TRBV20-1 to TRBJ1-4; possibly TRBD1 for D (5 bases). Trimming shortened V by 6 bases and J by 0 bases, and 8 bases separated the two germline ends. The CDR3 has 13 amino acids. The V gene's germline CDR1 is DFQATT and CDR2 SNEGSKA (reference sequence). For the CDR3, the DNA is TGCAGTGCCGCGGGGGCAACTAATGAAAAACTGTTTTTT. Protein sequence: CSAAGATNEKLFF.

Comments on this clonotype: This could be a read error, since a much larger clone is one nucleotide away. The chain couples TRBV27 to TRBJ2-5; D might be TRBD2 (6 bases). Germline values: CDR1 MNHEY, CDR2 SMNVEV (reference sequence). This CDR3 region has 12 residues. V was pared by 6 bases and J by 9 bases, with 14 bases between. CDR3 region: CASRGTREAQYF. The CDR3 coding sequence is TGTGCCAGCAGAGGGACCAGGGAGGCCCAGTACTTC.

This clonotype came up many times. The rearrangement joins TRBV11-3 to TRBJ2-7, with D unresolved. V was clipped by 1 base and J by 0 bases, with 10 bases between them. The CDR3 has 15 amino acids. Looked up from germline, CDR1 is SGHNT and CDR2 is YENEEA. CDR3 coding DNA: TGTGCCAGCAGCTTAGGGCGAACGAGCTCCTACGAGCAGTACTTC. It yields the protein CASSLGRTSSYEQYF.

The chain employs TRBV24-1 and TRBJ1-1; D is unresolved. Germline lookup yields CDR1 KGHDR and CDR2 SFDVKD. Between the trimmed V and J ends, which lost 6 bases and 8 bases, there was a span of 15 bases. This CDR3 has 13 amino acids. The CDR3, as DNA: TGTGCCACCAGTAATGTGAGGTTTTCCGAAGCTTTCTTT. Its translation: CATSNVRFSEAFF.

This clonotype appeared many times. The DNA for the CDR3 is TGTGCCAGCTCGCCCACCGGGACTAGCTCCTACGAGCAGTACTTC. Protein sequence: CASSPTGTSSYEQYF. The J gene is TRBJ2-7, the V gene TRBV18; the match to TRBD2 covers 8 bases. CDR1 is KGHSH, CDR2 LQKENI, per germline. This CDR3 has 15 amino acids. V gave up 6 bases and J gave up 0 bases; unmatched junction bases: 7. Drawing the rest from reference TRBV18 and TRBJ2-7, the complete variable domain is NAGVMQNPRHLVRRRGQEARLRCSPMKGHSHVYWYRQLPEEGLKFMVYLQKENIIDESGMPKERFSAEFPKEGPSILRIQQVVRGDSAAYFCASSPTGTSSYEQYFGPGTRLTVT.

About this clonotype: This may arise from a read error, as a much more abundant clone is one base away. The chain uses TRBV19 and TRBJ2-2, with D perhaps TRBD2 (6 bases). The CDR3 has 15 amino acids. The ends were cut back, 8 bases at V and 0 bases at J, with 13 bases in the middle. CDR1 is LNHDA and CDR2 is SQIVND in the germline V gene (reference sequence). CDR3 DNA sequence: TGTGCCAGTGTCACGGGACTTACGAACACCGGGGAGCTGTTTTTT. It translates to CASVTGLTNTGELFF.

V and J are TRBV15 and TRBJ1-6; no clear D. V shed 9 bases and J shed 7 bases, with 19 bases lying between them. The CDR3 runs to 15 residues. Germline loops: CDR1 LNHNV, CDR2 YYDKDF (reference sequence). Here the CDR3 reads CATLRTGAGNSPLHF. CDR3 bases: TGTGCCACACTCAGGACCGGTGCGGGGAATTCACCCCTCCACTTT.

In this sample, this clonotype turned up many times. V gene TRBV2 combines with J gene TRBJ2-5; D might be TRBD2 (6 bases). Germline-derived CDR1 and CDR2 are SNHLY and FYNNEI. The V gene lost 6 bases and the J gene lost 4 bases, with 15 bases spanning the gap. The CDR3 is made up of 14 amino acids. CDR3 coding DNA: TGTGCCAGCAGCCTCGGGGGTCCCACAGAGACCCAGTACTTC. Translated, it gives CASSLGGPTETQYF.

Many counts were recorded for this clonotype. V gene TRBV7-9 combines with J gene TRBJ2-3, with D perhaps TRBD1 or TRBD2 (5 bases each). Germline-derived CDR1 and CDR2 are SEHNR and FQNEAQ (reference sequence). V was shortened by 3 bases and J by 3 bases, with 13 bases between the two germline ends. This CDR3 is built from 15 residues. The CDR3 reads CASSFITWGTDTQYF. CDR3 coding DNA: TGTGCCAGCAGCTTCATAACCTGGGGGACAGATACGCAGTATTTT. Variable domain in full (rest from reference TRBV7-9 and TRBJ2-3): DTGVSQNPRHKITKRGQNVTFRCDPISEHNRLYWYRQTLGQGPEFLTYFQNEAQLEKSRLLSDRFSAERPKGSFSTLEIQRTEQGDSAMYLCASSFITWGTDTQYFGPGTRLTVL.

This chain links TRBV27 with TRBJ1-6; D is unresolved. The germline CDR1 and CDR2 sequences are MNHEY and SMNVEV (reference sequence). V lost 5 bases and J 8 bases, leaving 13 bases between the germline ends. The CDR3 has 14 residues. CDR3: CASSPRGADSPLHF. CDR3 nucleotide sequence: TGTGCCAGCAGTCCCCGGGGAGCGGATTCACCCCTCCACTTT.

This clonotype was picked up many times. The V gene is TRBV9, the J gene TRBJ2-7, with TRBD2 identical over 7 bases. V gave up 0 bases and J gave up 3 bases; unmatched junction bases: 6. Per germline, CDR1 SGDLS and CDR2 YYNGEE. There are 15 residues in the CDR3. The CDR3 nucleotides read TGTGCCAGCAGCGTAGGAGTTTCTAGCGGCTACGAGCAGTACTTC. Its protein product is CASSVGVSSGYEQYF.

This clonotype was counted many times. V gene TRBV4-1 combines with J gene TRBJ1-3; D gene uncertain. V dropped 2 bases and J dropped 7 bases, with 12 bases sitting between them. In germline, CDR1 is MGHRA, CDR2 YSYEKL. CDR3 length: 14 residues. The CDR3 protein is CASSQPLSLNTIYF. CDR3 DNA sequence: TGCGCCAGCAGCCAACCCTTAAGCCTGAACACCATATATTTT.

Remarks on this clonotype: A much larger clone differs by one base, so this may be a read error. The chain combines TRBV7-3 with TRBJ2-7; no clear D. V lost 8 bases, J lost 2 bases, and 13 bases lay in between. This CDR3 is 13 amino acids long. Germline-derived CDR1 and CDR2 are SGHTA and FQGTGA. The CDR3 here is CASGRTKAYEQYF. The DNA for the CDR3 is TGTGCCAGCGGCCGCACTAAGGCCTACGAGCAGTACTTC. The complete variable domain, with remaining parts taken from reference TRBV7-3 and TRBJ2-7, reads GAGVSQTPSNKVTEKGKYVELRCDPISGHTALYWYRQSLGQGPEFLIYFQGTGAADDSGLPNDRFFAVRPEGSVSTLKIQRTERGDSAVYLCASGRTKAYEQYFGPGTRLTVT.

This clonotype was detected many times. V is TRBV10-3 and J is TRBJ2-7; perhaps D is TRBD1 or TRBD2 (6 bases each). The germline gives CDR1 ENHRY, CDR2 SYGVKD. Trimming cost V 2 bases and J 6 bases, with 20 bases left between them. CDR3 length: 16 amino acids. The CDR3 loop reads CAISEVWGGQTAEQYF. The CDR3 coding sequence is TGTGCCATCAGTGAGGTATGGGGAGGACAGACCGCCGAGCAGTACTTC.

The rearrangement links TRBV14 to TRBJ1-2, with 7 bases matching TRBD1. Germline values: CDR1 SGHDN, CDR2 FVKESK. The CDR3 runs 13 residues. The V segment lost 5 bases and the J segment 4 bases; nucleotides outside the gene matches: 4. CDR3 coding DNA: TGTGCCAGCAGCTCCCGGGACAGCTATGGCTACACCTTC. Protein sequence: CASSSRDSYGYTF.